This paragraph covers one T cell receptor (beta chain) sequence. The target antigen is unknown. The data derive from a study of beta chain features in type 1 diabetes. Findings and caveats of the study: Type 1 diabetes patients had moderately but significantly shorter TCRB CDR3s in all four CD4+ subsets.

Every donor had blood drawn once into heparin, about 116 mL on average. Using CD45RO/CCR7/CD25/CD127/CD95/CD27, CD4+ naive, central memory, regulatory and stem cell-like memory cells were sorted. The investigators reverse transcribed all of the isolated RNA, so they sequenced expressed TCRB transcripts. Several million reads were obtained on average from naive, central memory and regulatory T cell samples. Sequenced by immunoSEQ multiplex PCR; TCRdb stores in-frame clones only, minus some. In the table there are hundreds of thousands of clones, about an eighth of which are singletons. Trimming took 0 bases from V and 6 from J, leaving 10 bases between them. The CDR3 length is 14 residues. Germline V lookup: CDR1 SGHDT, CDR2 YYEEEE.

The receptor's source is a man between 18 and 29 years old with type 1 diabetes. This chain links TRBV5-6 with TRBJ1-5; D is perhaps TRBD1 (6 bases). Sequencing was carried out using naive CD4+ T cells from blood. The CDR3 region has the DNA TGTGCCAGCAGCTTGGTTTCAGGGGCTCAGCCCCAGCATTTT. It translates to CASSLVSGAQPQHF.